These 9 T cell receptor beta chains came from one sample sequenced in a study of CD8+CD57+ T cells in acquired aplastic anemia. For CDR3 and TCR beta VDJ profiling, genomic DNA was the template used. TCRdb re-derived calls from the reads in MiXCR, one entry per CDR3 protein. In the table there are about 200,000 distinct CDR3 sequences, less than 75% of which are singletons. For sequencing, patients were chosen who had shown expansion of CD8+CD57+ cells by flow cytometry. Material for sequencing was sorted CD4+, CD8+, or CD8+CD57+ T cells (not recorded which) from PBMCs. The receptors originated from a human donor with aplastic anemia.

V and J are TRBV2 and TRBJ2-7; no clear D. CDR3 length: 16 amino acids. Trimming removed 4 bases at V and 0 bases at J, with 16 bases between. Germline CDR1 SNHLY, CDR2 FYNNEI. This CDR3 reads CASSGRTGRNSYEQYF. CDR3 DNA: TGTGCCAGCAGTGGCCGAACCGGACGGAACTCCTACGAGCAGTACTTC.

Details on this clonotype: A clone one base away is much larger, so this may be a read error. The rearrangement joins TRBV11-3 to TRBJ2-7; D may be TRBD1 or TRBD2 (5 bases each). Trimming took off 6 bases at V and 3 bases at J, with 27 bases between the two ends. The CDR3 spans 18 residues. Looked up from germline, CDR1 is SGHNT and CDR2 is YENEEA. CDR3 sequence reads: CASRPLPWGGSFYYEQYF. CDR3 coding DNA: TGTGCCAGCAGGCCTCTCCCGTGGGGCGGGTCTTTTTACTACGAGCAGTACTTC. Drawing the rest from reference TRBV11-3 and TRBJ2-7, the complete variable domain is EAGVVQSPRYKIIEKKQPVAFWCNPISGHNTLYWYLQNLGQGPELLIRYENEEAVDDSQLPKDRFSAERLKGVDSTLKIQPAELGDSAVYLCASRPLPWGGSFYYEQYFGPGTRLTVT.

This clonotype has just a few counts. The CDR3 loop reads CASSQEGAAHLSYEQYF. For the CDR3, the DNA is TGTGCCAGCAGCCAAGAGGGAGCTGCCCACCTCTCCTACGAGCAGTACTTC. The chain uses TRBV3-1 and TRBJ2-7; D is perhaps TRBD2 (5 bases). This CDR3 is built from 17 residues. The V end lost 0 bases, the J end lost 0 bases, and 15 bases lay between the germline ends. From germline, CDR1 is LGHDT and CDR2 YNNKEL (reference sequence).

A note on this clonotype: Being one base from a much bigger clone, this may be a read error. The chain joins TRBV30 to TRBJ2-7; D is unclear. Germline CDR1 reads GTSNPN; CDR2 reads SVGIG (reference sequence). The germline V and J ends were trimmed by 3 bases and 2 bases, with 11 bases remaining between them. This CDR3 has 13 amino acids. The CDR3 coding sequence is TGTGCCTGGAGCGCAATGTCGGCCTACGAGCAGTACTTC. It specifies CAWSAMSAYEQYF. The whole variable domain, remainder taken from reference TRBV30 and TRBJ2-7, is SQTIHQWPATLVQPVGSPLSLECTVEGTSNPNLYWYRQAAGRGLQLLFYSVGIGQISSEVPQNLSASRPQDRQFILSSKKLLLSDSGFYLCAWSAMSAYEQYFGPGTRLTVT.

Ten or more counts support this clonotype. The rearrangement joins TRBV15 to TRBJ1-4; weak D call: TRBD1 (6 bases). CDR3 size: 14 residues. CDR1 and CDR2 from the germline V gene are LNHNV and YYDKDF (reference sequence). Trimming pared 4 bases from V and 8 bases from J, leaving 14 bases between. CDR3 sequence: CATSTQGIKEKLFF. The CDR3 DNA reads as TGTGCCACCAGCACGCAGGGGATAAAAGAAAAACTGTTTTTT.

J is TRBJ1-5 and V is TRBV2; TRBD1 aligns across 8 bases. The junction had 6 bases not matched to a gene; V was cut back by 4 bases and J by 4 bases. This CDR3 is 15 amino acids long. Per germline, CDR1 SNHLY and CDR2 FYNNEI. For the CDR3, the DNA is TGTGCCAGCAGTGTGGGACAGGACAGAAATCAGCCCCAGCATTTT. Encoded protein: CASSVGQDRNQPQHF. Looking up the rest from reference TRBV2 and TRBJ1-5 gives the full variable domain: EPEVTQTPSHQVTQMGQEVILRCVPISNHLYFYWYRQILGQKVEFLVSFYNNEISEKSEIFDDQFSVERPDGSNFTLKIRSTKLEDSAMYFCASSVGQDRNQPQHFGDGTRLSIL.

This rearrangement joins TRBV7-2 to TRBJ1-5, with 8 bases aligning to TRBD1. The length of the CDR3 is 15 residues. Germline V gives CDR1 SGHTA, CDR2 FQGNSA. Unmatched junction bases numbered 7, after V lost 5 bases and J lost 4 bases. CDR3 sequence reads: CASSVTRGRNQPQHF. CDR3 bases: TGTGCCAGCAGCGTGACCAGGGGGCGGAATCAGCCCCAGCATTTT.

This clonotype occurred a few times. The V gene is TRBV2, the J gene TRBJ2-5; 8 bases agree with TRBD1. This CDR3 is built from 14 residues. V trimming: 7 bases; J trimming: 4 bases; junction bases outside the gene matches: 8. Germline CDR1 is SNHLY and CDR2 is FYNNEI. CDR3 in DNA: TGTGCCAGCACCCGAGACAGGGGAGTAGAGACCCAGTACTTC. Its protein product is CASTRDRGVETQYF. The variable domain in full, completed from reference TRBV2 and TRBJ2-5, reads EPEVTQTPSHQVTQMGQEVILRCVPISNHLYFYWYRQILGQKVEFLVSFYNNEISEKSEIFDDQFSVERPDGSNFTLKIRSTKLEDSAMYFCASTRDRGVETQYFGPGTRLLVL.

The V call is TRBV19, the J call TRBJ1-2, with 7 bases identical to TRBD1. With 5 bases clipped from V and 7 bases from J, the junction kept 16 bases outside the gene matches. The CDR3 loop spans 16 amino acids. Germline-derived CDR1 and CDR2 are LNHDA and SQIVND (reference sequence). CDR3 in amino acids: CASSAIVDRPHVGYTF. CDR3 nucleotides: TGTGCCAGTAGTGCGATCGTGGACAGGCCTCACGTTGGCTACACCTTC.